Detailed here is one TCR beta chain. Its antigen is unidentified. This CDR3 has 15 residues. CDR1 and CDR2 (germline): MGHDK, SYGVNS. The V end was cut by 4 bases, the J end by 6 bases, with 18 bases between. The data are from a study of naive and memory T cell subsets. Study-wide points: Possibly reflecting memory cells re-expressing CD45RA, a few larger clonotypes occurred in naive repertoires, especially CD8.

Both TRBC1 and TRBC2 were covered by a beta constant-region primer of two equimolar oligonucleotides. Nested alpha and beta constant-region primers with the SP2 primer drove four PCR rounds on ligated cDNA. Each CDR3 protein is one row after TCRdb ran MiXCR on the UMI-ligation and nested PCR reads. In the table there are approximately 140,000 distinct CDR3 sequences, over 20% of which are singletons. Cells stained for CD3, CD4, CD8, CD45RA and CD27 were sorted into four subsets. The genes are TRBV25-1 and TRBJ1-2; D unclear. Material: naive CD4+ T cells from blood. This TCR was sampled from a human donor in good health. The CDR3 DNA reads TGTGCCAGCAGTGCGTCCTTTCCCCGGGGTGATGGCTACACCTTC. This codes for CASSASFPRGDGYTF.